This T cell receptor (beta chain) was recovered during a study of shared clonotypes between healthy human individuals (TCRdb year 2020). About the study as a whole: A few men and a couple of women, aged 18 to 49 years, made up the cohort. For each donor, CD4 naive and CD4 memory were each given three plates, CD8 naive was given two plates, and CD8 memory was given one plate. Blood TCR repertoires of five healthy adults were deeply sequenced to estimate repertoire size and the extent of clonotype sharing between individuals. Different laboratories and diverse techniques were used to prepare libraries and sequence TCR repertoires, to increase sequencing depth and limit assay-specific biases. Between about 0.85 and 9.5 billion PBMCs per donor were obtained by leukapheresis.

What the research found in general, with its limitations: Across a few donors, 5% to 6% of naive CD4, roughly 3.5% of naive CD8, under 2.5% of memory CD4, and 0.4% of memory CD8 clonotypes were shared. Because the study included a small number of donors, the genetic and exposure-history diversity represented was limited. Pairwise subsampling indicated that sequencing depth was expected to affect the degree of clonotype sharing among donors. Compared with non-shared clonotypes, clonotypes shared by all four sorted-subset donors had higher generation probabilities. Incomplete sequencing was indicated by rarefaction of sorted-subset datasets, despite the large sequencing depth. Naive subsets generally had larger estimated clonotype richness than memory subsets. Sampling was restricted to blood, and TCR repertoires in tissue are likely to differ from TCR repertoires in blood.

Using the deep immunoSEQ assay, multiplex PCR amplified TCR CDR3 regions from genomic DNA. Genomic DNA extracted from each cell subset was distributed evenly over all wells of several immunoSEQ 96-well plates, and each plate served as one replicate. For sorted subsets, around 0.2 ug of genomic DNA, equivalent to tens of thousands of T cell genomes, went into each replicate PCR. The purified libraries were quantified using a Qubit 3.0 fluorometer, sized with a Bioanalyzer 2100, and then quantified again using the KAPA Library Quantification kit. Every immunoSEQ 96-well plate was sequenced on a dedicated single-read 150-cycle Illumina NextSeq 550 flow cell. Concerning the study's data processing: The immunoSEQ output contained only junctional sequences without quality scores, so filtering could not match that applied to full-length reads. Sequences were annotated with PyIR, a Python wrapper for IgBLAST v1.9, using IMGT germline references to assign V/J genes and CDR3. Reads with weak V/J assignments (E-value above 1e-6), missing CDR3, stop codons, out-of-frame junctions, or ambiguous translated residues were removed. V3J clonotypes were defined as sequences sharing the same inferred V gene, J gene, and CDR3 amino acid sequence. Percentage overlap between repertoires was calculated by dividing the number of shared unique clonotypes by the size of the smaller repertoire. Repertoire richness was assessed with RTK rarefaction, the Chao1 estimator, and Recon v2.1 estimates of unobserved clonotypes. Generation probabilities were computed with OLGA for all TCRbeta clonotypes obtained by the gDNA method from four donors. TCRdb carries this immuneACCESS record with in-frame sequences only. Its versions omit some clonotypes, under half of them owing to an unresolved V gene in the studies checked, with the rest unexplained. For V, J and clone size, that table is used; D and trimming come from the DNA. The sample has 330,000 or so clones on record, more than 60% of them singletons. Around 9.3% of the sample goes to the ten largest clones.

V loses 6 bases, J loses 0 bases, and the germline ends lie 9 bases apart. The CDR3 measures 13 amino acids from cysteine to phenylalanine. Of the read, only the CDR3 DNA is kept; its 39 bases are in frame from base 1. The germline V gene (reference sequence) yields MNHEY for CDR1 and SMNVEV for CDR2. Only one count was recorded for this clone. Its recognized antigen is unknown. It has no much larger one-base neighbor in the sample; base qualities were not kept. Donors were healthy HIV-negative adults with no recently reported acute infections or vaccinations. Every donor was a Caucasian adult living in Nashville, Tennessee, USA. CD4+ T cells were enriched by magnetic negative selection, after which naive cells were positively selected on CD45RA and the negative fraction was taken as the memory subset. Blood was obtained by leukapheresis, after which PBMCs were separated by Ficoll-Histopaque density gradient centrifugation and cryopreserved in liquid nitrogen vapor phase. Analytical flow cytometry was used to check the purity and quantity of every magnetically sorted T cell population. From each sorted fraction, genomic DNA was isolated and quantified by UV absorbance on a Nanodrop 2000c.

Material: memory CD4+ T cells sorted from blood. The cell subset or site label on this specimen signifies: CD45RA-negative fraction. In this chain, TRBV27 is recombined with TRBJ2-7, with the identity of the D gene unclear. The receptor comes from a man aged 25 to 40 in good health. CDR3 sequence: CASRYQISYEQYF. The bases read TGTGCCAGCAGGTACCAAATCTCCTACGAGCAGTACTTC.